The 10 T cell receptor beta chains below were found in one sample sequenced in a study of cytomegalovirus exposure and HLA in healthy donors. PCR primers comprised 60 Vbeta and 13 Jbeta primers. The assay was immunoSEQ multiplex PCR, and TCRdb's table has in-frame clones only and misses some. The repertoire holds some 87,000 clones, under 85% seen once, with about 2.5% in the top ten. The sequenced sample was PBMCs. The receptors derive from a man aged 30-40 years in good health and CMV-seronegative.

This sequence joins TRBV4-2 and TRBJ1-6; TRBD1 agrees at 10 bases. V shed 1 base and J 7 bases; nucleotides not matched to a gene: 4. Germline values: CDR1 LGHNA, CDR2 YNFKEQ. The CDR3 sequence is 16 residues long. Here the CDR3 reads CASSQVWGQGNSPLHF. CDR3 coding DNA: TGTGCCAGCAGCCAAGTCTGGGGACAGGGGAATTCACCCCTCCACTTT.

This clone has a single count. The J gene is TRBJ2-3, the V gene TRBV5-1, with TRBD2 matching over 7 bases. This CDR3 spans 15 amino acids. Germline loops: CDR1 SGHRS, CDR2 YFSETQ. Trimming at V came to 4 bases and at J to 0 bases, leaving 5 bases not matched to a gene. The CDR3 nucleotides read TGCGCCAGCAGCAATGGACTAGTTAGCACAGATACGCAGTATTTT. This translates into CASSNGLVSTDTQYF.

This chain uses TRBV7-9 with TRBJ1-2; D gene ambiguous. From germline, CDR1 is SEHNR and CDR2 FQNEAQ (reference sequence). The CDR3 loop spans 14 amino acids. The ends were cut back, 1 base at V and 2 bases at J, with 8 bases in the middle. CDR3 sequence: CASSLDSNNYGYTF. CDR3 coding DNA: TGTGCCAGCAGCTTAGACAGTAACAACTATGGCTACACCTTC.

This chain links TRBV5-1 with TRBJ2-2; 8 bases align to TRBD1. The CDR3 spans 17 residues. Germline V gene lookup returns CDR1 SGHRS and CDR2 YFSETQ. The junction had 13 bases not matched to a gene; V was cut back by 4 bases and J by 5 bases. DNA for the CDR3: TGCGCCAGCAGCCCCAAATCTGGACAGGGTTGGACCGGGGAGCTGTTTTTT. Translating it yields CASSPKSGQGWTGELFF.

CDR3 sequence reads: CASSHYRDRSSFTGNTIYF. The DNA for the CDR3 is TGTGCCAGCAGCCATTACCGGGACAGAAGTAGTTTCACCGGAAACACCATATATTTT. This sequence joins TRBV7-2 and TRBJ1-3; 7 nucleotides agree with TRBD1. Germline trimming cut 5 bases from V and 4 bases from J; bases unmatched to any gene: 20. CDR1 and CDR2 (germline): SGHTA, FQGNSA. The CDR3 spans 19 residues.

This chain uses TRBV7-8 with TRBJ2-3, with D maybe TRBD2 (6 bases). Looked up from germline, CDR1 is SGHVS and CDR2 is FQNEAQ. The CDR3 has 15 residues. V lost 5 bases, J lost 11 bases, and 23 bases lay in between. The CDR3 nucleotides are TGTGCCAGCAGCCCAACCGGGACTTCCCTAAGGGGGCAGTATTTT. Protein product: CASSPTGTSLRGQYF.

This clone occurred a few times. CDR3 sequence reads: CASSLSPGNSGNTIYF. The CDR3 nucleotides read TGTGCCAGCAGCTTGTCTCCAGGGAACTCTGGAAACACCATATATTTT. V is TRBV5-6 and J is TRBJ1-3; maybe TRBD1 (5 bases). The CDR3 is 16 amino acids. Trimming stripped 1 base from V and 0 bases from J, with 11 bases between. From germline, CDR1 is SGHDT and CDR2 YYEEEE.

The V call is TRBV9, the J call TRBJ2-5, with a possible D match to TRBD2 (5 bases). Trimming pared 6 bases from V and 0 bases from J, leaving 12 bases between. Germline V gene data show CDR1 as SGDLS and CDR2 as YYNGEE. The CDR3 sequence is 14 residues long. The CDR3 loop reads CASNGGAYQETQYF. The CDR3 DNA reads as TGTGCCAGCAACGGAGGAGCCTACCAAGAGACCCAGTACTTC.

V and J are TRBV27 and TRBJ2-3, with 7 bases identical to TRBD1. Trimming took 6 bases from V and 2 from J; bases not matched to a gene: 11. The CDR3 has 16 residues. Germline assignment: CDR1 MNHEY and CDR2 SMNVEV (reference sequence). Here the CDR3 reads CASSPRPGTATDTQYF. DNA for the CDR3: TGTGCCAGCAGCCCTAGGCCGGGGACAGCCACAGATACGCAGTATTTT.

The chain employs TRBV5-1 and TRBJ2-3; perhaps TRBD1 as D (5 bases). V lost 0 bases, J lost 0 bases, and 11 bases lay in between. Germline assignment: CDR1 SGHRS and CDR2 YFSETQ. The CDR3 length is 16 residues. CDR3: CASSLVGAGSTDTQYF. The CDR3 DNA sequence: TGCGCCAGCAGCTTGGTAGGCGCAGGGAGCACAGATACGCAGTATTTT.